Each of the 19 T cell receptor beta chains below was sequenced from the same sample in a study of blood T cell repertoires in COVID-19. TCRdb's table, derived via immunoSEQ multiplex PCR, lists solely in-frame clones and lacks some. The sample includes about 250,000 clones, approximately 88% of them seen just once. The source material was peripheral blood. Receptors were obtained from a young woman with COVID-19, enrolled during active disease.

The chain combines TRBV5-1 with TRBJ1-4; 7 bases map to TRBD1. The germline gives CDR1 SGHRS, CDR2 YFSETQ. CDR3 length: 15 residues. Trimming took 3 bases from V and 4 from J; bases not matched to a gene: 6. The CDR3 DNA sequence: TGCGCCAGCAGCTACGCTACAGGGGTTAATGAAAAACTGTTTTTT. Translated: CASSYATGVNEKLFF.

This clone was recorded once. The CDR3 nucleotides are TGCAGCGTTGAAGACCCCGACAGGGCTGACACCGGGGAGCTGTTTTTT. Protein sequence: CSVEDPDRADTGELFF. The chain has TRBV29-1 and TRBJ2-2; 7 bases line up with TRBD1. V shed 0 bases and J 3 bases; nucleotides not matched to a gene: 7. This CDR3 is 16 amino acids long. CDR1 and CDR2 (germline): SQVTM, ANQGSEA.

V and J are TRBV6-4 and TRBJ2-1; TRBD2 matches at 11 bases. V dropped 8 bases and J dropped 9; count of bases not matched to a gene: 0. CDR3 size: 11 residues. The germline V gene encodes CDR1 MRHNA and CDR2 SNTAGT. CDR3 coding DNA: TGTGCCAGCGGGACTAGCGGTGAGCAGTTCTTC. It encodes CASGTSGEQFF.

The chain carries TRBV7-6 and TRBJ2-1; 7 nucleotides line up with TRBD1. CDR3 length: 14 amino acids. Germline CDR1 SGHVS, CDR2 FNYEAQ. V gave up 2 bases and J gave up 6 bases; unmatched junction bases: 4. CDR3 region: CASSLRTGLNEQFF. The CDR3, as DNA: TGTGCCAGCAGCTTAAGGACAGGACTCAATGAGCAGTTCTTC.

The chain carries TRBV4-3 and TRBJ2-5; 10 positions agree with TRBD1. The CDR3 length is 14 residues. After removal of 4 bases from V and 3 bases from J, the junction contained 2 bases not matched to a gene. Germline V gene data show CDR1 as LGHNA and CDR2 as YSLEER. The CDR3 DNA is TGCGCCAGCAGCCGGGGACAGGGGAAAGAGACCCAGTACTTC. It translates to CASSRGQGKETQYF.

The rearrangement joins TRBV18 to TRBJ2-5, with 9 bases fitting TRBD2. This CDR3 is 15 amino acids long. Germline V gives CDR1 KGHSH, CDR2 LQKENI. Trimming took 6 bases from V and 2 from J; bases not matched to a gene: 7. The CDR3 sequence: CASSPRLAGQETQYF. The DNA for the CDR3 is TGTGCCAGCTCGCCGCGGCTAGCGGGACAAGAGACCCAGTACTTC.

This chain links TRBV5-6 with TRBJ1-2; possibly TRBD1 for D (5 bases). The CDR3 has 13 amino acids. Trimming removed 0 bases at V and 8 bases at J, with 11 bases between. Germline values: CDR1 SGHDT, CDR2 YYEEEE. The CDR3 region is CASSLGDWGGYTF. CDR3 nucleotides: TGTGCCAGCAGCTTGGGGGACTGGGGAGGCTACACCTTC.

The CDR3 region is CASSRRGNQPQHF. The CDR3 region has the DNA TGTGCCAGCAGCCGACGGGGCAATCAGCCCCAGCATTTT. The chain recombines TRBV14 with TRBJ1-5; D not resolved. The CDR3 length is 13 residues. Germline V gene data show CDR1 as SGHDN and CDR2 as FVKESK. V was trimmed by 4 bases and J by 2 bases, leaving 6 bases between them.

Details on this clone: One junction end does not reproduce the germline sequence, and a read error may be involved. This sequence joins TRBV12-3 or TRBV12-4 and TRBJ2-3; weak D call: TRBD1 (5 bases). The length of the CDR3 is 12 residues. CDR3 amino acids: CASSLMETGAQF. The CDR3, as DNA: TGTGCCAGCAGTTTAATGGAGACTGGGGCCCAGTTT.

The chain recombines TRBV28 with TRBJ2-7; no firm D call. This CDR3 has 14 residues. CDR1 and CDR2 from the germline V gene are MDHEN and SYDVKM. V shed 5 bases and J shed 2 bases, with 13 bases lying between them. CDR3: CASSVQSLTYEQYF. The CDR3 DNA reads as TGTGCCAGCAGTGTACAGTCACTGACCTACGAGCAGTACTTC.

The CDR3 DNA sequence: TGTGCCAGCAGCCAACTGACCCGGGACAGGGGATATGGCTACACCTTC. It specifies CASSQLTRDRGYGYTF. V usage is TRBV3-1 (or the pseudogene TRBV3-2) and J usage is TRBJ1-2, with 10 positions matching TRBD1. CDR3 length: 16 residues. J gave up 5 bases and V 2 bases, and 8 bases lay outside the gene matches. Germline V gene lookup returns CDR1 LGHDT and CDR2 YNNKEL (reference sequence).

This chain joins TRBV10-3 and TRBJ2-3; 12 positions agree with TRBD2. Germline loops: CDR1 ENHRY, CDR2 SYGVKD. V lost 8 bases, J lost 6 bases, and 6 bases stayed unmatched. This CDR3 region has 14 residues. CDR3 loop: CAIARTSGTDTQYF. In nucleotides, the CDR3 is TGTGCCATCGCCCGGACTAGCGGGACCGATACGCAGTATTTT.

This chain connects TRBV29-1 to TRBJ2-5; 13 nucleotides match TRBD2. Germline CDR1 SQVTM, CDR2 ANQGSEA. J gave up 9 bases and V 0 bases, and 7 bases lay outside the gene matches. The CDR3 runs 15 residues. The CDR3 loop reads CSVEDGTSGIGAQYF. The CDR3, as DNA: TGCAGCGTTGAAGATGGGACTAGCGGGATCGGGGCCCAGTACTTC.

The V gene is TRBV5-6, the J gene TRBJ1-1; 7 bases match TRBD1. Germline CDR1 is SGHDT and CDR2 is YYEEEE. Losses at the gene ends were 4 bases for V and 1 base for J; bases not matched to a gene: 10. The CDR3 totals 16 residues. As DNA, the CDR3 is TGTGCCAGCAGCGGAACAGGGGACCCCGAGAACACTGAAGCTTTCTTT. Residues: CASSGTGDPENTEAFF.

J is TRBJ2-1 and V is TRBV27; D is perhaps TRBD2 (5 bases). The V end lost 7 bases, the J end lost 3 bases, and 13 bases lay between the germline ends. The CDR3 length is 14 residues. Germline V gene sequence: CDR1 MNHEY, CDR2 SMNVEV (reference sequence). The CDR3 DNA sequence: TGTGCCAGCATCAAAGGGAGTGGCTACAATGAGCAGTTCTTC. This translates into CASIKGSGYNEQFF.

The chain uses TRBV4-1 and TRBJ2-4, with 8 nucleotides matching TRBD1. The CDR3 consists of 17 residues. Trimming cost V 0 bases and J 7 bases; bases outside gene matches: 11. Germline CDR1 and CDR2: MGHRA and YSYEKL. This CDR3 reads CASSQDGTGGHPNIQYF. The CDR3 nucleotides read TGCGCCAGCAGCCAAGATGGAACAGGGGGTCACCCTAACATTCAGTACTTC.

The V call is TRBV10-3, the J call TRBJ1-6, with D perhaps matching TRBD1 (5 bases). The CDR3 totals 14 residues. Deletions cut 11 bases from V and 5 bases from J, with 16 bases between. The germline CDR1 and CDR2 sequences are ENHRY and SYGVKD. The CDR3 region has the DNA TGTGCCGCGAAGGGACTGTCAAATAATTCACCCCTCCACTTT. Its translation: CAAKGLSNNSPLHF.

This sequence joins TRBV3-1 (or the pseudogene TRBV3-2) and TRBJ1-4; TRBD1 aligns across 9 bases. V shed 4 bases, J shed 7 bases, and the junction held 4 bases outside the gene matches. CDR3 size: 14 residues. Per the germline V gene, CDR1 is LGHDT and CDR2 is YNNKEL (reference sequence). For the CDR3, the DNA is TGTGCCAGCAGCCCACAGGGGGCGGGTGAAAAACTGTTTTTT. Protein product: CASSPQGAGEKLFF.

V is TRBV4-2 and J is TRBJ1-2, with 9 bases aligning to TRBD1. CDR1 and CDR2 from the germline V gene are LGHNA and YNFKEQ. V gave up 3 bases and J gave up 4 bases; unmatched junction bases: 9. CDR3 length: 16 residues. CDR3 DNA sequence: TGTGCCAGCAGCCAGGCTACAGGGGGCGCCGGCTATGGCTACACCTTC. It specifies CASSQATGGAGYGYTF.